The count of the clone carrying this TCR beta chain is one. The antigen is not known. Sequencing used immunoSEQ multiplex PCR; TCRdb keeps in-frame clones, though not all of them. The profile shows 2 million or so clones, roughly 95% of them singletons. The data stem from a study of shared clonotypes between healthy human individuals. Study results and caveats: Clonotype sharing among the donors was expected to vary with sequencing depth.

The CDR3 covers 14 residues. The V and J ends lost 4 bases and 3 bases, in that order; junction bases with no gene match: 5. Germline V lookup: CDR1 MDHEN, CDR2 SYDVKM. The chain joins TRBV28 to TRBJ1-1, with 7 bases identical to TRBD1. The sample taken for sequencing was naive CD4+ T cells sorted from blood. The subset here: CD45RA+ positively selected. The receptor was derived from a man aged 18-30 years in good health. CDR3: CASSSGTAYTEAFF. Written as DNA, the CDR3 is TGTGCCAGCAGTTCCGGGACAGCATACACTGAAGCTTTCTTT.